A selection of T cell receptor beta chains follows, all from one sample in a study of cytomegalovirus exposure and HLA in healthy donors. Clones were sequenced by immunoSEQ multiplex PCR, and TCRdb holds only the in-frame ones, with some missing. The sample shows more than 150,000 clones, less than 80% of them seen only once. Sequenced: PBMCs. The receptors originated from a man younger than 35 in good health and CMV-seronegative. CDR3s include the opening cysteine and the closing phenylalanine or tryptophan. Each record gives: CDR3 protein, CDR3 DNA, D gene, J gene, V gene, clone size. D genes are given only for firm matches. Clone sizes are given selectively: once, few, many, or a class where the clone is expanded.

CASAEGAGTEAFF | TGTGCCAGTGCGGAGGGGGCGGGTACTGAAGCTTTCTTT | TRBD1 | TRBJ1-1 | TRBV9 | NA
CASTYSGTGRTEQFF | TGTGCCAGTACCTATTCCGGGACTGGGCGGACAGAGCAGTTCTTC | NA | TRBJ2-1 | TRBV19 | NA
CASSLWTGRSSYEQYF | TGTGCCAGCAGCTTGTGGACGGGGAGGAGCTCCTACGAGCAGTACTTC | NA | TRBJ2-7 | TRBV5-6 | NA
CAINDPQGISYGYTF | TGTGCCATCAACGACCCCCAGGGCATCAGCTATGGCTACACCTTC | NA | TRBJ1-2 | TRBV10-3 | once
CASSLAGTGGKGYGYTF | TGCGCCAGCAGCTTGGCCGGGACAGGGGGCAAAGGCTATGGCTACACCTTC | TRBD1 | TRBJ1-2 | TRBV5-1 | few
CASRFSGSRTGELFF | TGTGCCAGCAGGTTTAGCGGGAGCAGGACCGGGGAGCTGTTTTTT | TRBD2 | TRBJ2-2 | TRBV7-9 | NA
CASSLEPQAPYGYTF | TGTGCCAGCAGTTTGGAACCGCAGGCTCCTTATGGCTACACCTTC | NA | TRBJ1-2 | TRBV27 | NA
CASSMDLVYGYTF | TGTGCCAGTAGTATGGACTTAGTCTATGGCTACACCTTC | NA | TRBJ1-2 | TRBV19 | NA
CASSKGDRTYTEAFF | TGCGCCAGCAGCAAGGGGGACAGAACGTACACTGAAGCTTTCTTT | TRBD1 | TRBJ1-1 | TRBV5-1 | NA
CAAGETQYF | TGTGCCGCGGGGGAGACCCAGTACTTC | NA | TRBJ2-5 | TRBV28 | few
CASSGETVNYGYTF | TGTGCCAGCAGTGGGGAGACTGTTAACTATGGCTACACCTTC | NA | TRBJ1-2 | TRBV2 | few
CASSGGGAYNEQFF | TGTGCCAGCAGCGGGGGCGGGGCATACAATGAGCAGTTCTTC | NA | TRBJ2-1 | TRBV9 | NA
CATRASGGRNTGELFF | TGTGCCACCAGGGCTAGCGGGGGCCGTAACACCGGGGAGCTGTTTTTT | TRBD2 | TRBJ2-2 | TRBV15 | NA
CASSESSGSTDTQYF | TGTGCCAGCAGTGAGTCCAGCGGTTCCACAGATACGCAGTATTTT | NA | TRBJ2-3 | TRBV6-4 | few
CASSLGSFEAFF | TGTGCCAGCAGCTTAGGCAGTTTTGAAGCTTTCTTT | NA | TRBJ1-1 | TRBV7-2 | few
CASSLGGAGPNTEAFF | TGCGCCAGCAGCCTAGGCGGGGCAGGGCCGAACACTGAAGCTTTCTTT | NA | TRBJ1-1 | TRBV5-1 | NA
CASSILRGGSYNEQFF | TGTGCCAGTAGTATATTAAGGGGGGGCTCCTACAATGAGCAGTTCTTC | NA | TRBJ2-1 | TRBV19 | few
CAISESNRGNSPLHF | TGTGCCATCAGTGAGTCTAACAGGGGAAATTCACCCCTCCACTTT | TRBD1 | TRBJ1-6 | TRBV10-3 | NA
CASSYLGLEQFF | TGTGCCAGCAGTTACCTAGGCCTTGAGCAGTTCTTC | NA | TRBJ2-1 | TRBV6-5 | few
CASSPLVEKRAQQYF | TGTGCCAGCTCACCACTGGTCGAAAAGCGGGCCCAGCAGTACTTC | NA | TRBJ2-7 | TRBV18 | few
CASSWGDRGFGSPLHF | TGCGCCAGCAGCTGGGGGGACAGGGGTTTTGGTTCACCCCTCCACTTT | TRBD1 | TRBJ1-6 | TRBV5-1 | NA
CASSSFRGEGEQFF | TGTGCCAGCAGTTCTTTCAGGGGAGAGGGCGAGCAGTTCTTC | NA | TRBJ2-1 | TRBV6-5 | NA
CASSTGLAGGISYNEQFF | TGTGCCAGCAGCACAGGACTAGCGGGAGGGATAAGCTACAATGAGCAGTTCTTC | TRBD2 | TRBJ2-1 | TRBV11-2 | NA
CASSWGTGGNQPQHF | TGTGCCAGCAGCTGGGGGACAGGGGGCAATCAGCCCCAGCATTTT | TRBD1 | TRBJ1-5 | TRBV5-6 | NA
CASKRGLGGYGYTF | TGTGCCAGCAAAAGGGGGCTCGGCGGCTATGGCTACACCTTC | TRBD1 | TRBJ1-2 | TRBV27 | few
CASSPGTGGSQPQHF | TGTGCCAGCAGTCCCGGGACAGGGGGCTCTCAGCCCCAGCATTTT | TRBD1 | TRBJ1-5 | TRBV28 | NA
CASSPGQGRTEAFF | TGTGCCAGCAGCCCGGGACAGGGGAGGACTGAAGCTTTCTTT | TRBD1 | TRBJ1-1 | TRBV5-6 | NA
CASSSTKRDGAPGANVLTF | TGTGCCAGCAGTTCAACAAAGCGGGACGGCGCCCCTGGGGCCAACGTCCTGACTTTC | TRBD2 | TRBJ2-6 | TRBV28 | NA
CASRGASTDTQYF | TGTGCCAGCAGAGGGGCTAGCACAGATACGCAGTATTTT | NA | TRBJ2-3 | TRBV28 | few
CASLPAGSLYEQYF | TGTGCCTCCCTCCCGGCGGGCTCTCTCTACGAGCAGTACTTC | NA | TRBJ2-7 | TRBV30 | NA
CASSLTSGHTDTQYF | TGTGCTAGCAGCCTGACTAGCGGCCACACAGATACGCAGTATTTT | TRBD2 | TRBJ2-3 | TRBV7-7 | NA
CASSPITGELFF | TGTGCCAGCAGCCCAATTACCGGGGAGCTGTTTTTT | NA | TRBJ2-2 | TRBV5-4 | NA
CASSPQRGLSYEQYF | TGTGCCAGCAGCCCGCAGCGGGGGCTCTCCTACGAGCAGTACTTC | TRBD2 | TRBJ2-7 | TRBV4-2 | NA
CASRPGTDSREAFF | TGCGCCAGCAGACCCGGGACGGACAGCCGGGAAGCTTTCTTT | NA | TRBJ1-1 | TRBV5-1 | NA
CASSPREVSGNTIYF | TGTGCCAGCAGCCCAAGAGAGGTCTCTGGAAACACCATATATTTT | NA | TRBJ1-3 | TRBV7-6 | NA
CASSVESPLAGGIDTQYF | TGTGCCAGCAGCGTAGAGTCTCCACTAGCGGGGGGAATAGATACGCAGTATTTT | TRBD2 | TRBJ2-3 | TRBV9 | once
CASSLGAGETQYF | TGTGCCAGCAGCTTGGGAGCGGGAGAGACCCAGTACTTC | NA | TRBJ2-5 | TRBV11-2 | NA
CASSLGARYGYTF | TGTGCCAGCAGTTTAGGGGCTCGGTATGGCTACACCTTC | NA | TRBJ1-2 | TRBV27 | NA
CTSGGPGTGAEQYF | TGTACATCAGGGGGACCCGGGACAGGGGCCGAGCAGTACTTC | TRBD1 | TRBJ2-7 | TRBV28 | NA
CASSQALTGGQYF | TGCGCCAGCAGCCAAGCCCTGACCGGGGGGCAGTACTTC | NA | TRBJ2-7 | TRBV4-1 | NA
CASSVGPVDRGNYGYTF | TGTGCCAGCAGCGTCGGACCCGTGGACAGGGGAAACTATGGCTACACCTTC | TRBD1 | TRBJ1-2 | TRBV11-2 | NA
CASSLGAGAYGYTF | TGCGCCAGCAGCTTGGGTGCTGGGGCTTATGGCTACACCTTC | NA | TRBJ1-2 | TRBV5-1 | NA
CASSVPGLGRTEAFF | TGTGCCAGCAGTGTGCCGGGACTGGGGAGGACTGAAGCTTTCTTT | NA | TRBJ1-1 | TRBV28 | NA
CASSERQGNTGELFF | TGTGCCAGCAGTGAACGTCAGGGGAACACCGGGGAGCTGTTTTTT | NA | TRBJ2-2 | TRBV2 | NA
CASSPTRGLNGYTF | TGTGCCAGCAGCCCCACACGGGGACTAAATGGCTACACCTTC | NA | TRBJ1-2 | TRBV7-3 | NA
CASSTRQGRDSPLHF | TGTGCCAGCAGCACCCGACAGGGGAGAGACTCACCCCTCCACTTT | NA | TRBJ1-6 | TRBV21-1 | NA
CASSSPSGLSETQYF | TGTGCCAGCAGCTCTCCTAGCGGTTTATCGGAGACCCAGTACTTC | TRBD2 | TRBJ2-5 | TRBV5-5 | NA
CASSLWGGAEYQETQYF | TGCGCCAGCAGCTTGTGGGGAGGGGCGGAATACCAAGAGACCCAGTACTTC | TRBD2 | TRBJ2-5 | TRBV5-1 | NA
CASSPRHDSGANVLTF | TGTGCCAGTAGTCCAAGACACGACTCTGGGGCCAACGTCCTGACTTTC | NA | TRBJ2-6 | TRBV19 | NA